The 10 T cell receptor beta chains below were found in one sample sequenced in a study of T cells in Graves' hyperthyroidism and ophthalmopathy. Template material for amplifying TCR beta CDR3 regions consisted of RNA transcripts. HTBI primers were the set used in a first-round RT-PCR of the TCR CDR3. TCRdb independently ran MiXCR on the multiplex PCR reads; one entry per CDR3 protein. The data hold a few hundred thousand distinct CDR3 sequences, with approximately 14% observed a single time. Material for sequencing was blood. The receptors stem from a woman between 35 and 50 years old with Graves' hyperthyroidism.

At least ten counts were recorded for this clonotype. This rearrangement joins TRBV20-1 to TRBJ2-7; 14 bases agree with TRBD2. The V gene's germline CDR1 is DFQATT and CDR2 SNEGSKA (reference sequence). The CDR3 has 19 residues. The V gene end was trimmed by 3 bases and the J gene end by 5 bases; junction bases not matched to a gene: 18. CDR3 residues: CSASHPDRGQTSGRDEQYF. The CDR3 DNA sequence: TGCAGTGCTAGCCACCCTGACAGGGGGCAGACTAGCGGGAGGGACGAGCAGTACTTC.

This clonotype has at least ten counts. The chain joins TRBV18 to TRBJ2-2, with unresolved D. This CDR3 has 14 residues. CDR1 is KGHSH, CDR2 LQKENI, per germline. V lost 0 bases, J lost 5 bases, and 7 bases lay in between. CDR3 region: CASSPPRPTGELFF. The CDR3 bases are TGTGCCAGCTCACCACCAAGGCCGACCGGGGAGCTGTTTTTT. Supplemented by reference TRBV18 and TRBJ2-2, the full variable domain reads NAGVMQNPRHLVRRRGQEARLRCSPMKGHSHVYWYRQLPEEGLKFMVYLQKENIIDESGMPKERFSAEFPKEGPSILRIQQVVRGDSAAYFCASSPPRPTGELFFGEGSRLTVL.

This clonotype was observed a handful of times. The chain joins TRBV29-1 to TRBJ2-5, with 7 bases matching TRBD2. In germline, CDR1 is SQVTM, CDR2 ANQGSEA. The CDR3 loop spans 18 amino acids. Germline trimming cut 0 bases from V and 4 bases from J; bases unmatched to any gene: 17. The DNA of the CDR3 is TGCAGCGTTGAAGATCGGGTTTATCGACTAGCCAAAAGAGAGACCCAGTACTTC. This codes for CSVEDRVYRLAKRETQYF.

The chain couples TRBV25-1 to TRBJ2-7; D ambiguous. Germline-derived CDR1 and CDR2 are MGHDK and SYGVNS. The V gene lost 0 bases and the J gene lost 6 bases, with 18 bases spanning the gap. The length of the CDR3 is 16 residues. The CDR3 nucleotides read TGTGCCAGCAGTGAATATGGAGACTTGATATGGGGCGAGCAGTACTTC. It specifies CASSEYGDLIWGEQYF.

This clonotype has more than one count but fewer than ten. This chain connects TRBV9 to TRBJ1-1, with TRBD1 matching over 8 bases. Germline CDR1 and CDR2: SGDLS and YYNGEE. The V segment lost 2 bases and the J segment 3 bases; nucleotides outside the gene matches: 18. This CDR3 has 19 amino acids. The DNA for the CDR3 is TGTGCCAGCAGCGTTCTCTCCCTCAAGCCACAGGGGGTGCACACTGAAGCTTTCTTT. It is translated as CASSVLSLKPQGVHTEAFF.

The chain recombines TRBV14 with TRBJ1-6, with a tentative D call TRBD1 (6 bases). The CDR3 totals 15 residues. V lost 1 base to trimming and J lost 8 bases, with 12 bases between them. Germline-derived CDR1 and CDR2 are SGHDN and FVKESK. The CDR3 region is CASSQGGRWDSPLHF. The CDR3 nucleotides read TGTGCCAGCAGCCAAGGGGGGCGATGGGATTCACCCCTCCACTTT.

A few counts support this clonotype. This chain joins TRBV29-1 and TRBJ1-5; TRBD1 agrees at 7 bases. Germline-derived CDR1 and CDR2 are SQVTM and ANQGSEA. This CDR3 contains 13 residues. V gave up 6 bases and J gave up 5 bases; unmatched junction bases: 7. The CDR3 DNA reads TGCAGCGTGGGGGAGGGGGCTTATCAGCCCCAGCATTTT. Its protein is CSVGEGAYQPQHF.

This clonotype has just a few counts. The V call is TRBV12-3 or TRBV12-4, the J call TRBJ2-7; 7 nucleotides match TRBD1. This CDR3 is 14 amino acids long. V dropped 4 bases and J dropped 7; count of bases not matched to a gene: 10. The CDR3 bases are TGTGCCAGCAGTTCGGGACAGATCCTTGAGGAGCAGTACTTC. Translation gives CASSSGQILEEQYF.

This clonotype has a count of ten or more. The V call is TRBV20-1, the J call TRBJ2-1; 9 nucleotides align to TRBD2. V was pared by 6 bases and J by 8 bases, with 14 bases of the junction left unmatched. CDR3 length equals 15 residues. The germline CDR1 and CDR2 sequences are DFQATT and SNEGSKA (reference sequence). Here the CDR3 reads CSAQGVAGGRDEQFF. The CDR3 DNA follows: TGCAGTGCCCAGGGGGTGGCGGGAGGGAGGGATGAGCAGTTCTTC.

This clonotype was seen many times. The gene calls are TRBV7-9 and TRBJ2-3, with D tentatively TRBD2 (6 bases). Trimming took off 4 bases at V and 0 bases at J, with 11 bases between the two ends. CDR1 and CDR2 (germline): SEHNR, FQNEAQ (reference sequence). The CDR3 is made up of 15 amino acids. CDR3 protein: CASSSEGFSTDTQYF. The CDR3 nucleotides are TGTGCCAGCAGCTCGGAGGGGTTTAGCACAGATACGCAGTATTTT.